The text below deals with one T cell receptor (beta chain). The authors reverse transcribed 0.5 to 1 ug RNA with random hexamers. Via MiXCR, TCRdb re-called the immunoSEQ multiplex PCR reads, giving one row per CDR3 protein. The table has 200,000 to 250,000 distinct CDR3 sequences, roughly 90% seen once; the top ten hold around 0.14%. These data come from a study of CD8 T cells in Susac syndrome. Germline CDR1 is SNHLY and CDR2 is FYNNEI. The CDR3 contains 16 residues. V lost 7 bases and J lost 6, with 22 bases in between. The clonotype was recovered from a human donor with multiple sclerosis. Sequenced sample: CD8+ T cells from PBMCs. V and J are TRBV2 and TRBJ2-1; D might be TRBD1 or TRBD2, each matching 6 bases. The DNA of the CDR3 is TGTGCCAGCATTCGAAGGGGGGCGGGGAAGGGCAATGAGCAGTTCTTC. This codes for CASIRRGAGKGNEQFF.